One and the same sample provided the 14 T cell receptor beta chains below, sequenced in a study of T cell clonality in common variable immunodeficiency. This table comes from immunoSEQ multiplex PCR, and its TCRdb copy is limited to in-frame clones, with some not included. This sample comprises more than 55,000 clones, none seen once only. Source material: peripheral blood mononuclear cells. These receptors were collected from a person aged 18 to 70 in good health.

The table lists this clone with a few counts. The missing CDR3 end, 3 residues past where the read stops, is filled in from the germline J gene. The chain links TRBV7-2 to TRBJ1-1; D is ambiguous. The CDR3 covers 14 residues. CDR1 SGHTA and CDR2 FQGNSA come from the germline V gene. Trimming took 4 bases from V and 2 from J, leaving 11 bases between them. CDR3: CASSSSYSNTEAFF. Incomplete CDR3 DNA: TGTGCCAGCAGCTCTTCATACTCAAACACTGAA.

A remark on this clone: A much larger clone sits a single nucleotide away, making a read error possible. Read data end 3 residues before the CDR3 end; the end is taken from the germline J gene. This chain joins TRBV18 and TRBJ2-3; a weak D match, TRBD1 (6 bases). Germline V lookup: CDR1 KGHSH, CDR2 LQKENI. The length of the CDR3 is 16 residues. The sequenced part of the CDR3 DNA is TGTGCCAGCTCACAAGAGCCGTCCAGGGGAAAGGAGACG. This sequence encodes CASSQEPSRGKET. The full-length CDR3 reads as CASSQEPSRGKETQYF. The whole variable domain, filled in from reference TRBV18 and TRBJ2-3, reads NAGVMQNPRHLVRRRGQEARLRCSPMKGHSHVYWYRQLPEEGLKFMVYLQKENIIDESGMPKERFSAEFPKEGPSILRIQQVVRGDSAAYFCASSQEPSRGKETQYFGPGTRLTVL.

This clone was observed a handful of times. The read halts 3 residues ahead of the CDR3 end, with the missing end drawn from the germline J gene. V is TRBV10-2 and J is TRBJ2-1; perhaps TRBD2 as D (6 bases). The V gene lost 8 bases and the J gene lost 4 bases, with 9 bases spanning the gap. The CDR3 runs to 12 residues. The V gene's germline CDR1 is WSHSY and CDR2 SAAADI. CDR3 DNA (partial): TGCGCCAGCGGGGGGTGGTACAATGAG. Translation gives CASGGWYNE. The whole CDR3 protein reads CASGGWYNEQFF.

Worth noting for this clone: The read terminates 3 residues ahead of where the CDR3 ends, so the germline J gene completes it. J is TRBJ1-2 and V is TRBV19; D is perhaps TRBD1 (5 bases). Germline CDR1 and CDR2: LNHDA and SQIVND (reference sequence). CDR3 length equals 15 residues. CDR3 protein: CASSSTGTSLSDYTF. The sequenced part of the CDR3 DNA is TGTGCCAGTAGTAGTACCGGGACTAGTTTGTCCGAC.

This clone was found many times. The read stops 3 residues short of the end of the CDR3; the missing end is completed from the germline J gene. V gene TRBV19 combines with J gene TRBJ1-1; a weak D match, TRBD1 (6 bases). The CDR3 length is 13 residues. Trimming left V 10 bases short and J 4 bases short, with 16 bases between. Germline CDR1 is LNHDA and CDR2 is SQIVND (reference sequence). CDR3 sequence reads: CATQVGGGTEAFF. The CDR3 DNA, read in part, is TGTGCCACCCAGGTGGGAGGGGGCACTGAA. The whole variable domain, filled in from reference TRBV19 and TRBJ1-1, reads DGGITQSPKYLFRKEGQNVTLSCEQNLNHDAMYWYRQDPGQGLRLIYYSQIVNDFQKGDIAEGYSVSREKKESFPLTVTSAQKNPTAFYLCATQVGGGTEAFFGQGTRLTVV.

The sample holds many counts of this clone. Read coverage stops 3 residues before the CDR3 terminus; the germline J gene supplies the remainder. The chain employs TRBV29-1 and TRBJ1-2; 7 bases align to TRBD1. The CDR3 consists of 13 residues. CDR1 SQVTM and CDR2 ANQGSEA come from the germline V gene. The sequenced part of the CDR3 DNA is TGCAGCGTTGACAAACAGGGGACCGCAGGC. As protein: CSVDKQGTAG. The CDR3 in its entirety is CSVDKQGTAGYTF.

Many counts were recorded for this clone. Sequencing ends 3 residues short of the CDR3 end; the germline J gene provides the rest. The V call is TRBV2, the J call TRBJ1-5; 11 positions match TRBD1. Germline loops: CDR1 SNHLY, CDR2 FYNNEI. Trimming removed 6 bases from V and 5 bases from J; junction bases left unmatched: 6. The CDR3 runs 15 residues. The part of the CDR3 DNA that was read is TGTGCCAGCAGCGCCGGGACAGGGGGGGATCAGCCC. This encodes CASSAGTGGDQP. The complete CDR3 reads CASSAGTGGDQPQHF.

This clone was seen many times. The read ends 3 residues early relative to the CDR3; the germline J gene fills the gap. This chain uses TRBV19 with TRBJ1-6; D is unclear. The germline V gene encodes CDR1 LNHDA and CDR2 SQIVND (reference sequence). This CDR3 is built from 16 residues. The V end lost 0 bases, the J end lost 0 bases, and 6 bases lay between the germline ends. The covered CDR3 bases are TGTGCCAGTAGTATAGAACGCGGCTCCTATAATTCACCC. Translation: CASSIERGSYNSP. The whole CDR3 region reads CASSIERGSYNSPLHF. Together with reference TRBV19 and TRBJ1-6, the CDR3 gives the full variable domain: DGGITQSPKYLFRKEGQNVTLSCEQNLNHDAMYWYRQDPGQGLRLIYYSQIVNDFQKGDIAEGYSVSREKKESFPLTVTSAQKNPTAFYLCASSIERGSYNSPLHFGNGTRLTVT.

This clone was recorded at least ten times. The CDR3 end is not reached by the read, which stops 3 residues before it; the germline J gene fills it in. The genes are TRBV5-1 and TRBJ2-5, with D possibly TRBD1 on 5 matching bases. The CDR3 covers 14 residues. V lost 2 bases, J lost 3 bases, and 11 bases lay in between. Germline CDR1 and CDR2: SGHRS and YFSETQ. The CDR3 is CASSFSETEETQYF. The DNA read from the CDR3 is TGCGCCAGCAGCTTTAGTGAGACAGAAGAGACC. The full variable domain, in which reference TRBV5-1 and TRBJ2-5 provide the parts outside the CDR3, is KAGVTQTPRYLIKTRGQQVTLSCSPISGHRSVSWYQQTPGQGLQFLFEYFSETQRNKGNFPGRFSGRQFSNSRSEMNVSTLELGDSALYLCASSFSETEETQYFGPGTRLLVL.

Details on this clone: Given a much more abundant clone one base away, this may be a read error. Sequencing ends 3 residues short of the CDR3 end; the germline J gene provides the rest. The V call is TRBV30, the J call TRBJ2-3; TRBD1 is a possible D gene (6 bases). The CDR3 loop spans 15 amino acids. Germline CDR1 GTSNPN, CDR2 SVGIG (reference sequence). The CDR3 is CAWSPETGTNQPQYF. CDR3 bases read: TGTGCCTGGAGTCCAGAGACAGGAACGAATCAGCCG.

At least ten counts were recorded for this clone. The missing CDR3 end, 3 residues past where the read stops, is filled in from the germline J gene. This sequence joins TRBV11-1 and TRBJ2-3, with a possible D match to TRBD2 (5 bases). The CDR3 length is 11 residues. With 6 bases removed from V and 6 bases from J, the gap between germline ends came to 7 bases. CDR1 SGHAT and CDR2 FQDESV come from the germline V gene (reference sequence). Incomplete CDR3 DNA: TGTGCCAGCAGGCGGGCGGATACG. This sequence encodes CASRRADT. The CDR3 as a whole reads CASRRADTQYF.

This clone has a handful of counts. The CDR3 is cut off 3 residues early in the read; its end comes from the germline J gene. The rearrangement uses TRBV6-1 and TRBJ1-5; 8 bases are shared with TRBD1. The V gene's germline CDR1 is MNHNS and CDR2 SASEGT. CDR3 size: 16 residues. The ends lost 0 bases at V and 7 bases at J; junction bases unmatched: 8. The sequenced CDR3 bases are TGTGCCAGCAGTGAAGCGCTTCGCAGGGGGCACCAGCCC. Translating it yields CASSEALRRGHQP. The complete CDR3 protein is CASSEALRRGHQPQHF.

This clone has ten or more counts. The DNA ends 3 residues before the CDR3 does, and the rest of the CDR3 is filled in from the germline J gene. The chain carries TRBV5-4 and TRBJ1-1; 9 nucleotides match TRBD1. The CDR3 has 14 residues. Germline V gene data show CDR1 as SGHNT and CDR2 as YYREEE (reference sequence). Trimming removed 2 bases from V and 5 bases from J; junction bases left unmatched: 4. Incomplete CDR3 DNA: TGTGCCAGCAGCTTCGACAGGGGGGTTACTGAA. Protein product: CASSFDRGVTE. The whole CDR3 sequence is CASSFDRGVTEAFF.

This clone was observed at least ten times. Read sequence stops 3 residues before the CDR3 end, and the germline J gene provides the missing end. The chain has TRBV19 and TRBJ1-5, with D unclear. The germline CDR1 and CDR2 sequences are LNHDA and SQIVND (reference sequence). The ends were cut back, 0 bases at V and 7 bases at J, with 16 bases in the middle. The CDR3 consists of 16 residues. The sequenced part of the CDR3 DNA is TGTGCCAGTAGTATAGACGACAACTTGCCATTCCAGCCC. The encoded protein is CASSIDDNLPFQP. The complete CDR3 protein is CASSIDDNLPFQPQHF.